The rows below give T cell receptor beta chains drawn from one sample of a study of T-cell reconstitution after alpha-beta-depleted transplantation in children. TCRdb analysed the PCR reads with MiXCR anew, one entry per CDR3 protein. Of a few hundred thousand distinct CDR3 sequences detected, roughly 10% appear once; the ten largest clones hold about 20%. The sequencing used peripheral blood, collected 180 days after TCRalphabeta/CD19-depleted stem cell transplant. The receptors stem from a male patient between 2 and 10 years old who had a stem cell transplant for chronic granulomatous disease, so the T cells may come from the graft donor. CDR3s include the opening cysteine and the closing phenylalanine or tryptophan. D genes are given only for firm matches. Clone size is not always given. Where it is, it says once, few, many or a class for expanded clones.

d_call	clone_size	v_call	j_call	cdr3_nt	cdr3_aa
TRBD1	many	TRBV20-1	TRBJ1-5	TGCAGTGCTAGAACGGGACAGCCGTATAGCAATCAGCCCCAGCATTTT	CSARTGQPYSNQPQHF
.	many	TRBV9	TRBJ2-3	TGTGCCAGCGACGGGGATTTCGGGAATACGCAGTATTTT	CASDGDFGNTQYF
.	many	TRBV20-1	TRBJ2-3	TGCAGTGCTAGAGATCTGGTCTTCGGCGGGGTCCGGGGTACGCAGTATTTT	CSARDLVFGGVRGTQYF
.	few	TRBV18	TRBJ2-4	TGTGCCAGCTCACCACAGCGACAGATCAAAAACATTCAGTACTTC	CASSPQRQIKNIQYF
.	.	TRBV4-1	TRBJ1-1	TGCGCCAGCAGAGACGGGACCTCGAACACTGAAGCTTTCTTT	CASRDGTSNTEAFF
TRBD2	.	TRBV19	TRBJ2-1	TGTGCCAGTAGTAGGCTAGCGGGAGTTTACAATGAGCAGTTCTTC	CASSRLAGVYNEQFF
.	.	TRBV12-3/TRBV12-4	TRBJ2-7	TGTGCCAGCAGTTTAGGCGTAGGGCGCTCCTACGAGCAGTACTTC	CASSLGVGRSYEQYF
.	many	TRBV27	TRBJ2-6	TGTGCCAGCAAGGGGGTAATAGGACGCTCTGGGGCCAACGTCCTGACTTTC	CASKGVIGRSGANVLTF
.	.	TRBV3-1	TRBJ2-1	TGTGCCTCCTGCCCCCTTTTTGGGGGAAACAATGAGCAGTTCTTC	CASCPLFGGNNEQFF
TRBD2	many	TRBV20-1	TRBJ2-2	TGCAGTGCTAGAGTTATAGCGGGGGCGACCGGGGAGCTGTTTTTT	CSARVIAGATGELFF
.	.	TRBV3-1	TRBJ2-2	TGTGCCATCTCCCTCTCCCGGGGAGTAAAGACCGGGGAGCTGTTTTTT	CAISLSRGVKTGELFF
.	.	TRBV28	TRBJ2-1	TGTGCCAGCAGTTCCATTAGCGGAAAAGCCTACAATGAGCAGTTCTTC	CASSSISGKAYNEQFF
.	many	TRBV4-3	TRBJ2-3	TGCGCCAGCAGCCCGGATGAGACATACACAGATACGCAGTATTTT	CASSPDETYTDTQYF
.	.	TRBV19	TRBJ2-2	TGTGCCAGCCGGGCCGTCACCGGGGAGCTGTTTTTT	CASRAVTGELFF
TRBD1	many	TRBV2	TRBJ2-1	TGTGCCAGCAGTGGGACAGGGGGCGCGGAGGAGCAGTTCTTC	CASSGTGGAEEQFF
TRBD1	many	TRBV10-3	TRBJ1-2	TGTGCCATCAGTGGGGGACAGGAGGACGGTGGCTACACCTTC	CAISGGQEDGGYTF
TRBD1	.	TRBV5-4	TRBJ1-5	TGTGCCAGCAGCTTGGTGACAGGGGAGGAGGTGTATGACAATCAGCCCCAGCATTTT	CASSLVTGEEVYDNQPQHF
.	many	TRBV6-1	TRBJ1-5	TGTGCCAGCAGACGGACGAGCAATCAGCCCCAGCATTTT	CASRRTSNQPQHF
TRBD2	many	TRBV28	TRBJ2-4	TGTGCCAGCAGTTTACCGCCTAGCGGGACATTCAAAAACATTCAGTACTTC	CASSLPPSGTFKNIQYF
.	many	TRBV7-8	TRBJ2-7	TGTGCCAGCAGCCTAGGGGGGGCAGGGGGTGAGCAGTACTTC	CASSLGGAGGEQYF
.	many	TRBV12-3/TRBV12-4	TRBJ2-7	TGTGCCAGCAGAGCGACGGGGGGCGGCGCCTACGAGCAGTACTTC	CASRATGGGAYEQYF
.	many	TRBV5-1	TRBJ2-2	TGCGCCAGCAGCCCTATGACTCTAGGGAACACCGGGGAGCTGTTTTTT	CASSPMTLGNTGELFF
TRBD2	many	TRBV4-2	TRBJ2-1	TGTGCCAGCAGCCAAGATCCCTCAGGACTAGCGGTTAATGAGCAGTTCTTC	CASSQDPSGLAVNEQFF
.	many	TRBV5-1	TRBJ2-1	TGCGCCAGCAGCTTGGCGGGACCCACCAACAATGAGCAGTTCTTC	CASSLAGPTNNEQFF
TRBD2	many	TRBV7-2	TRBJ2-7	TGTGCCAGCAGCCAGCAACTCCGGGAGGTTCCGGACTTC	CASSQQLREVPDF
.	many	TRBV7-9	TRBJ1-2	TGTGCCAGCAGCCCCCTGGGCTACACCTTC	CASSPLGYTF
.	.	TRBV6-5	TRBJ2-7	TGTGCCAGCAGTTACGAGGACGGAGGACTCTACGAGCAGTACTTC	CASSYEDGGLYEQYF
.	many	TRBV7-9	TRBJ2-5	TGTGCCAGCAGCCATGGACAGAACCAAGAGACCCAGTACTTC	CASSHGQNQETQYF
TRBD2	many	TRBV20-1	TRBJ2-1	TGCAGTGCCTACTCCGGACTAGCCTTTTACAATGAGCAGTTCTTC	CSAYSGLAFYNEQFF
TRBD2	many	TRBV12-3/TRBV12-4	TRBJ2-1	TGTGCCAGCAGTCCAAGGTCTAGCGGGGGGTGGGCAAAGCAGTTCTTC	CASSPRSSGGWAKQFF
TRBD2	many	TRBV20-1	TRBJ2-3	TGCAGTGCTAGAGTGATAGCGGGAGCTCCCGATACGCAGTATTTT	CSARVIAGAPDTQYF
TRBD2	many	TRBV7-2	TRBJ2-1	TGTGCCAGCAGCGCCAAACTAGCGGGGGGGCTGGTCTTC	CASSAKLAGGLVF
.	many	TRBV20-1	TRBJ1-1	TGCAGTGCTATGGCCCTGGACCCGGACGAAGCTTTCTTT	CSAMALDPDEAFF
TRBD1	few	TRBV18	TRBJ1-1	TGTGCCAGCTCACCACTGACCGGGACAGGGGGCGCGGGCACTGAAGCTTTCTTT	CASSPLTGTGGAGTEAFF